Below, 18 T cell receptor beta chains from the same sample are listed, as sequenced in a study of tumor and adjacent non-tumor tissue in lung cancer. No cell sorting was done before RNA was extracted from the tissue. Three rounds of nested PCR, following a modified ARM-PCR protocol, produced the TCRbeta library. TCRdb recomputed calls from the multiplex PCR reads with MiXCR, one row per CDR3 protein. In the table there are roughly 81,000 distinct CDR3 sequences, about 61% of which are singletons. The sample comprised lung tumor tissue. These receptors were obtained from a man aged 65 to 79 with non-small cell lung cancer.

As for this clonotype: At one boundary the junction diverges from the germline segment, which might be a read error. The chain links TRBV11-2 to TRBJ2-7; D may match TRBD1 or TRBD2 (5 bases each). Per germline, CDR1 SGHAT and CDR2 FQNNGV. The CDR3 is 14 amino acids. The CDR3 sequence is CASNLAGSSNEQYF. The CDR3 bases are TGTGCCAGCAACTTAGCAGGGAGCTCCAACGAGCAGTACTTC.

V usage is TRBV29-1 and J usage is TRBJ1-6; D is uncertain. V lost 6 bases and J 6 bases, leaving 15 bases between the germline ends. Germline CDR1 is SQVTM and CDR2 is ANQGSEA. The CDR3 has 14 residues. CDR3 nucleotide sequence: TGCAGCGTCACGGACTGGAGTGGTAATTCACCCCTCCACTTT. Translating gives CSVTDWSGNSPLHF.

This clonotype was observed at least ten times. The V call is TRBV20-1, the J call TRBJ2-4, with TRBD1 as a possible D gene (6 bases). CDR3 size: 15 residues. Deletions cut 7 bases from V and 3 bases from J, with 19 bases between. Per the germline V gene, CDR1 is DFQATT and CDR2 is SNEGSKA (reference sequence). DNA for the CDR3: TGCAGTGGGCAGGGGATCGTCCTGGGCAAAAACATTCAGTACTTC. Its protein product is CSGQGIVLGKNIQYF.

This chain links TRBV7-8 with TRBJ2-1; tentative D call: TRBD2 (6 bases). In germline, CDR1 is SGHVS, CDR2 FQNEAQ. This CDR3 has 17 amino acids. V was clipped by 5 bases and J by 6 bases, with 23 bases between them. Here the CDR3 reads CASSRTPAAHGGNEQFF. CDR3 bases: TGTGCCAGCAGCCGGACCCCTGCCGCCCACGGGGGCAATGAGCAGTTCTTC.

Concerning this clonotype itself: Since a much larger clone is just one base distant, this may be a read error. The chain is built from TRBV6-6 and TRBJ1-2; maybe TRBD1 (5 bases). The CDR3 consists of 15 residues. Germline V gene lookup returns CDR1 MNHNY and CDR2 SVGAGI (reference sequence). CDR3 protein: CASKQGGEANYGYAF. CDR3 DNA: TGTGCCAGCAAACAAGGAGGGGAAGCTAACTATGGCTACGCCTTC.

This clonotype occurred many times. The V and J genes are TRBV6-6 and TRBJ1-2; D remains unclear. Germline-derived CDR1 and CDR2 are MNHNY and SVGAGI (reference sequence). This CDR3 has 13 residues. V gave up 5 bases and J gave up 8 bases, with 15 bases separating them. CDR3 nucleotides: TGTGCCAGCAGTACCACCTCGACACTAGGCTACACCTTC. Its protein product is CASSTTSTLGYTF.

The CDR3 reads CASSLLAGGTDMRYF. In DNA, the CDR3 is TGTGCCAGCAGCCTTCTAGCGGGGGGCACAGATATGCGGTATTTT. The chain employs TRBV11-3 and TRBJ2-3, with 11 positions matching TRBD2. This CDR3 is 15 amino acids long. V shed 5 bases, J shed 14 bases, and the junction held 15 bases outside the gene matches. Germline V lookup: CDR1 SGHNT, CDR2 YENEEA.

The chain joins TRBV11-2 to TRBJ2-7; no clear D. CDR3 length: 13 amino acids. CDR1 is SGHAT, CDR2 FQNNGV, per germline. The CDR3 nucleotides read TGTGTCGGCAGCGCGGATAGGTCCTACGAGCAGTACTTC. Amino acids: CVGSADRSYEQYF.

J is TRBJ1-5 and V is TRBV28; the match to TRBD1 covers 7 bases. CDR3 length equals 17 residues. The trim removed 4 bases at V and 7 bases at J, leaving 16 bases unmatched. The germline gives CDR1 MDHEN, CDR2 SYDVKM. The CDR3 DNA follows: TGTGCCAGCAGTTCCACCGAGGCAGGGGGGGTATCACAGCCCCAGCATTTT. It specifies CASSSTEAGGVSQPQHF. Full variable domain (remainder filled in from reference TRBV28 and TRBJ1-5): DVKVTQSSRYLVKRTGEKVFLECVQDMDHENMFWYRQDPGLGLRLIYFSYDVKMKEKGDIPEGYSVSREKKERFSLILESASTNQTSMYLCASSSTEAGGVSQPQHFGDGTRLSIL.

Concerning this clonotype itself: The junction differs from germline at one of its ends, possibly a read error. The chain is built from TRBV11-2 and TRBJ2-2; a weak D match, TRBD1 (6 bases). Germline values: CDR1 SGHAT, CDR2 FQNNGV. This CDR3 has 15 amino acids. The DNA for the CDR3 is TGTGCCAGCAGCTTAGGTGGGGGCAAGACCGGGGAACTGCTTTTT. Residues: CASSLGGGKTGELLF.

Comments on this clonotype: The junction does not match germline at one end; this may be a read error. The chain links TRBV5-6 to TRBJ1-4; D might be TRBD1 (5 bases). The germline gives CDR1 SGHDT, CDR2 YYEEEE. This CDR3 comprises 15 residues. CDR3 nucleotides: TGTGCCAGCAGCCCGATCCGACATGGGACGGAAAAACTGTTATTT. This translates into CASSPIRHGTEKLLF.

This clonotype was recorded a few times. The CDR3 DNA is TGTGCCACCAGTGACACCAGCGGGAGTCTGGCAGATACGCAGTATTTT. Encoded protein: CATSDTSGSLADTQYF. This chain joins TRBV24-1 and TRBJ2-3; 8 bases line up with TRBD2. Looked up from germline, CDR1 is KGHDR and CDR2 is SFDVKD. V shed 4 bases and J 4 bases; nucleotides not matched to a gene: 9. This CDR3 is built from 16 residues.

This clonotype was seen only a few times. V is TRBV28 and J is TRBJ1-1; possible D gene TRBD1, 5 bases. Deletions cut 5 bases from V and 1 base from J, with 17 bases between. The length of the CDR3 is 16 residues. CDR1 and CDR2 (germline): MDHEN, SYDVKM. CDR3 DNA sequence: TGTGCCAGCAGTCTCAGAGCACAGGCTCGGAACACTGAAGCTTTCTTT. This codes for CASSLRAQARNTEAFF.

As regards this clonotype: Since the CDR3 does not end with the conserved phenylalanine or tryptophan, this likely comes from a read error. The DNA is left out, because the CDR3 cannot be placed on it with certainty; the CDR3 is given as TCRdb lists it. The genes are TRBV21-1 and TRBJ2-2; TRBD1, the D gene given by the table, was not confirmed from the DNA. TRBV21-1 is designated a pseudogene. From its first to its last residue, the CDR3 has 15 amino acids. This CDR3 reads CAGSSPGTPGGELFL.

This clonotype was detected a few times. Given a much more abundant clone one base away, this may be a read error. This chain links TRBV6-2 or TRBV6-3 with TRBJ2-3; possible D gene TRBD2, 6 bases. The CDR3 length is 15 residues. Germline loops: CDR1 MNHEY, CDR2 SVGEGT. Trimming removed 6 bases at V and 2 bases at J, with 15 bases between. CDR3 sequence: CASSPPKRATDTQYF. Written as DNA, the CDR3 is TGTGCCAGCAGCCCCCCAAAGCGGGCCACAGATACGCAGTATTTT.

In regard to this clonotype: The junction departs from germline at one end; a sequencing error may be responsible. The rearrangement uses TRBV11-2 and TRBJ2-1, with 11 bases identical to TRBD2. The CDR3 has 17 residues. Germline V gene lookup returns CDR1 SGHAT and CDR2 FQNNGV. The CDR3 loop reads CGSSISGSASGRTSKFF. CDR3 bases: TGTGGCAGCAGCATTAGCGGTTCGGCTAGCGGGAGGACGAGTAAGTTCTTC. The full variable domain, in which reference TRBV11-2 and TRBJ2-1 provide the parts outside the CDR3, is EAGVAQSPRYKIIEKRQSVAFWCNPISGHATLYWYQQILGQGPKLLIQFQNNGVVDDSQLPKDRFSAERLKGVDSTLKIQPAKLEDSAVYLCGSSISGSASGRTSKFFGPGTRLTVL.

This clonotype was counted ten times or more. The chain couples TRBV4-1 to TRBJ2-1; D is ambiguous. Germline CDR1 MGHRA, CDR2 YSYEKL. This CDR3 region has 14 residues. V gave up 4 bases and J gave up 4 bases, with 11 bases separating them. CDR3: CASSPNDGYNEQFF. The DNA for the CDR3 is TGCGCCAGCAGCCCTAATGACGGGTACAATGAGCAGTTCTTC.

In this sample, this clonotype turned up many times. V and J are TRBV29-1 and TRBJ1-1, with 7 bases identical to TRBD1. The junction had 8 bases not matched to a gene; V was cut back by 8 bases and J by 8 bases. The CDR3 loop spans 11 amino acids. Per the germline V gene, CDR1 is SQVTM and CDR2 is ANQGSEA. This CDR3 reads CSSSGQREAFF. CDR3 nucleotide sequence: TGCAGCTCATCGGGACAGCGAGAAGCTTTCTTT.